These 5 T cell receptor beta chains were sequenced from one sample in a study of blood T cell repertoires in COVID-19. Sequenced by immunoSEQ multiplex PCR; TCRdb stores in-frame clones only, minus some. The sample carries some 350,000 clones, about 88% recorded once. The sample was peripheral blood. The origin of the receptors is a human donor in a cohort sampled during active COVID-19.

The chain couples TRBV7-9 to TRBJ2-1, with a tentative D call TRBD2 (6 bases). V lost 5 bases to trimming and J lost 1 base, with 12 bases between them. CDR1 and CDR2 (germline): SEHNR, FQNEAQ (reference sequence). The CDR3 is made up of 15 amino acids. CDR3 nucleotide sequence: TGTGCCAGCAGCCCTATAGGAGGGTCCTACAATGAGCAGTTCTTC. Residues: CASSPIGGSYNEQFF.

About this clone itself: A read error may produce the germline difference seen at one junction end. This chain joins TRBV7-7 and TRBJ2-3; the D is unclear. CDR1 is SSHAT, CDR2 FNYEAQ, per germline (reference sequence). The CDR3 is made up of 13 amino acids. The CDR3 here is CASSLVPEDTQYF. CDR3 bases: TGTGCTAGCAGCTTAGTTCCAGAAGATACGCAGTATTTT.

The chain uses TRBV5-1 and TRBJ2-7, with D possibly matching TRBD2 (6 bases). The germline V gene has CDR1 SGHRS and CDR2 YFSETQ. The CDR3 is 14 amino acids. The V and J ends lost 1 base and 5 bases respectively, with 13 bases between them. For the CDR3, the DNA is TGCGCCAGCAGCTTGAGGGACTCTGGGGACGAGCAGTACTTC. Residues: CASSLRDSGDEQYF.

This clone was found many times. The chain uses TRBV5-6 and TRBJ2-7, with D unclear. This CDR3 region has 13 residues. Germline lookup yields CDR1 SGHDT and CDR2 YYEEEE. The V gene lost 4 bases and the J gene lost 2 bases, with 10 bases spanning the gap. CDR3: CASSVVDAYEQYF. Written as DNA, the CDR3 is TGTGCCAGCAGCGTAGTAGATGCCTACGAGCAGTACTTC.

This chain uses TRBV19 with TRBJ1-1; TRBD1 aligns across 8 bases. The CDR3 runs 15 residues. V trimming: 3 bases; J trimming: 1 base; junction bases outside the gene matches: 4. Germline V gene lookup returns CDR1 LNHDA and CDR2 SQIVND (reference sequence). The CDR3 here is CASSMGDRGNTEAFF. For the CDR3, the DNA is TGTGCCAGTAGTATGGGAGACAGGGGGAACACTGAAGCTTTCTTT. The full variable domain, completed using reference TRBV19 and TRBJ1-1, is DGGITQSPKYLFRKEGQNVTLSCEQNLNHDAMYWYRQDPGQGLRLIYYSQIVNDFQKGDIAEGYSVSREKKESFPLTVTSAQKNPTAFYLCASSMGDRGNTEAFFGQGTRLTVV.